Listed below are T cell receptor beta chains from one sample, sequenced in a study of T cells in localized non-small cell lung cancer. TCRdb's table, derived via immunoSEQ multiplex PCR, lists solely in-frame clones and lacks some. The sample has about 19,000 clones; under 85% are singletons. The material sequenced was peripheral blood, taken before any cancer treatment. These receptor sequences come from an older female donor with stage I lung adenocarcinoma. Both conserved end residues are part of each CDR3. D genes are given only for firm matches. For some rows the clone size is stated as once, few or many, or as a class when expanded; others skip it.

D	V	size	J	DNA	CDR3
NA	TRBV2	once	TRBJ2-6	TGTGCCAGCAGAGAGGGCGCTGGGGCCAACGTCCTGACTTTC	CASREGAGANVLTF
NA	TRBV6-1	NA	TRBJ2-1	TGTGCCAGCAGTGAAGACCCCTTGGCCCCTGAGCAGTTCTTC	CASSEDPLAPEQFF
NA	TRBV7-2	NA	TRBJ1-5	TGTGCCAGCAGCCTAGAGTGGAGCAATCAGCCCCAGCATTTT	CASSLEWSNQPQHF
NA	TRBV10-2	NA	TRBJ2-5	TGCGCCAGCAGTGAAGATTCCAGAGGGACCCAGTACTTC	CASSEDSRGTQYF
TRBD1	TRBV6-5	NA	TRBJ2-7	TGTGCCAGCACCCCGACAGGGGGCGGAGACGAGCAGTACTTC	CASTPTGGGDEQYF
TRBD1	TRBV7-9	few	TRBJ2-3	TGTGCCAGCAGCTCAGGGACAGGGTTTTATGCAGATACGCAGTATTTT	CASSSGTGFYADTQYF
TRBD2	TRBV7-2	once	TRBJ2-3	TGTGCCAGCAGCCCCCAGAGCGGGAATACGCAGTATTTT	CASSPQSGNTQYF
NA	TRBV5-6	few	TRBJ1-2	TGTGCCAGCAGCTTGTGGGGGGCACGGGGCTACACCTTC	CASSLWGARGYTF
NA	TRBV7-8	NA	TRBJ2-1	TGTGCCAGCTCTGTGCCCGAGGCATCATTACATACGCATGAGCAGTTCTTC	CASSVPEASLHTHEQFF
NA	TRBV21-1	NA	TRBJ1-6	TGTGCCAGCAGCAAATGGGGAGAGGAGATGTATAATTCACCCCTCCACTTT	CASSKWGEEMYNSPLHF
NA	TRBV18	NA	TRBJ1-2	TGTGCCAGCTCCCTCCCAGGGATCGACTATGGCTACACCTTC	CASSLPGIDYGYTF
NA	TRBV5-8	few	TRBJ1-1	TGTGCCAGCACCTTGGATGGCCTGGGTAACACTGAAGCTTTCTTT	CASTLDGLGNTEAFF
NA	TRBV30	NA	TRBJ1-1	TGTGCCTGGAGTGCCCTCGTGGGGGCTGGCACTGAAGCTTTCTTT	CAWSALVGAGTEAFF
NA	TRBV6-5	NA	TRBJ1-6	TGTGCCAGCAGTTACAACGTTGATTCACCCCTCCACTTT	CASSYNVDSPLHF
TRBD2	TRBV10-3	NA	TRBJ2-1	TGTGCTATTCGGATGGGGGGGTCCTACAATGAGCAGTTCTTC	CAIRMGGSYNEQFF
NA	TRBV19	NA	TRBJ1-2	TGTGCCAGTCGACACAGGGCTAACTATGGCTACACCTTC	CASRHRANYGYTF
TRBD1	TRBV2	NA	TRBJ1-2	TGTGCCAGCAGTCGGACAGGGGGAGTTGGCTACACCTTC	CASSRTGGVGYTF
NA	TRBV7-4	NA	TRBJ2-3	TGTGCCAGCAGCCTCGAGTCTGGGGGGGCATCTGATACGCAGTATTTT	CASSLESGGASDTQYF
NA	TRBV27	NA	TRBJ2-7	TGTGCCAGCAGTTTCGAGAGGTCTTACGAGCAGTACTTC	CASSFERSYEQYF
NA	TRBV4-1	NA	TRBJ1-4	TGCGCCAGCAGCCAAGATGACGGATTTAATGAAAAACTGTTTTTT	CASSQDDGFNEKLFF
NA	TRBV7-2	medium-sized	TRBJ1-1	TGTGCCAGCAGCTTAGAGACAGGTCAGATGAACACTGAAGCTTTCTTT	CASSLETGQMNTEAFF
TRBD2	TRBV4-3	once	TRBJ2-3	TGCGCCAGCAGCCACCCCAGCCAAGCGGGGGGGCAATTTTGCACAGATACGCAGTATTTT	CASSHPSQAGGQFCTDTQYF
NA	TRBV30	once	TRBJ2-7	TGTGCCTGTTCCTTAGGGGCAGCTACTATCTACGAGCAGTACTTC	CACSLGAATIYEQYF
TRBD1	TRBV9	NA	TRBJ2-1	TGTGCCAGCAGCCCGCGACAGGGCCGTGCCAATGAGCAGTTCTTC	CASSPRQGRANEQFF
TRBD2	TRBV11-3	NA	TRBJ2-3	TGTGCCAGCAGCTTTTCTGAGCGGGGGGCTAGCACAGATACGCAGTATTTT	CASSFSERGASTDTQYF
NA	TRBV6-5	NA	TRBJ1-2	TGTGCCAGCAGTCCGACGGATTTAGGCTATGGCTACACCTTC	CASSPTDLGYGYTF
NA	TRBV5-1	NA	TRBJ2-2	TGCGCCAGCAGCCCATCGCTCAACGCGAACACCGGGGAGCTGTTTTTT	CASSPSLNANTGELFF
NA	TRBV6-6	NA	TRBJ1-1	TGTGCCAGCACCACGGGCATTATGAACACTGAAGCTTTCTTT	CASTTGIMNTEAFF
NA	TRBV30	few	TRBJ1-2	TGTGCCTGGAGTCAGAATTATGGCTACACCTTC	CAWSQNYGYTF
NA	TRBV11-2	NA	TRBJ2-7	TGTGCCAGCAGCTTAACCTCCAGTATCGACGAGCAGTACTTC	CASSLTSSIDEQYF
TRBD2	TRBV7-9	NA	TRBJ2-5	TGTGCCAGCAGCCCGGGACTAGCGGGGGCTTACCAAGAGACCCAGTACTTC	CASSPGLAGAYQETQYF
TRBD1	TRBV7-2	NA	TRBJ1-5	TGTGCCAGCAGCTTAGGGGGATACAGGGGGAAATCAGGACAGCCCCAGCATTTT	CASSLGGYRGKSGQPQHF
NA	TRBV18	once	TRBJ1-3	TGTGCCAGCTCTGCAGCCATCTCTGGAAACACCATATATTTT	CASSAAISGNTIYF
NA	TRBV5-1	NA	TRBJ2-1	TGCGCCAGCAGCCCAGACAATGAGCAGTTCTTC	CASSPDNEQFF
NA	TRBV2	few	TRBJ1-1	TGTGCCAGCAGTCAAGATTCGACAGGTAACACTGAAGCTTTCTTT	CASSQDSTGNTEAFF
TRBD1	TRBV9	NA	TRBJ1-1	TGTGCCAGCAGCGGTCCCGGGACAGGGTATAATGAAGCTTTCTTT	CASSGPGTGYNEAFF
NA	TRBV15	NA	TRBJ2-7	TGTGCCACCAGCAGAGATCCAGGGATCTCCTACGAGCAGTACTTC	CATSRDPGISYEQYF
TRBD1	TRBV7-2	NA	TRBJ1-4	TGTGCCGGCAGCCTACAGGGGAGTAATGAAAAACTGTTTTTT	CAGSLQGSNEKLFF
NA	TRBV5-8	few	TRBJ2-1	TGTGCCAGCAGCCCGGGTGGGTTAAGCTCCTACAATGAGCAGTTCTTC	CASSPGGLSSYNEQFF
NA	TRBV7-2	few	TRBJ1-5	TGTGCCAGCAGCTTAGCTCCGGCAGGGCTGGGCAATCAGCCCCAGCATTTT	CASSLAPAGLGNQPQHF
NA	TRBV15	once	TRBJ1-4	TGTGCCACCAGCAGAGATCCGGCAGGGCGCACCTCAAAACTGTTTTTT	CATSRDPAGRTSKLFF
NA	TRBV6-5	NA	TRBJ1-3	TGTGCCAGCAGTCAAGCCTCTGGAAACACCATATATTTT	CASSQASGNTIYF
TRBD1	TRBV2	NA	TRBJ2-5	TGTGCCAGCAGTCCGGGACAGGAAGGGGAGACCCAGTACTTC	CASSPGQEGETQYF
TRBD1	TRBV4-1	NA	TRBJ1-2	TGCGCCAGCAGCCAAGATAAGCGTTGGGGCGGACAGGGGACAAGTGGCTACACCTTC	CASSQDKRWGGQGTSGYTF
TRBD2	TRBV18	few	TRBJ2-7	TGTGCCAGCTCACCCCCCCGGGGGGGACCCTACGAGCAGTACTTC	CASSPPRGGPYEQYF
TRBD1	TRBV15	few	TRBJ2-2	TGTGCCACCAGCGGCGGGACAGGATGGATCCCCGGGGAGCTGTTTTTT	CATSGGTGWIPGELFF
TRBD1	TRBV19	NA	TRBJ1-2	TGTGCCAGTAGTATAGATCGGAGGGGGCGCATCTATGGCTACACCTTC	CASSIDRRGRIYGYTF
NA	TRBV7-9	NA	TRBJ1-2	TGTGCCAGCGAGGGATCCCTTGACTATGGCTACACCTTC	CASEGSLDYGYTF
NA	TRBV7-9	few	TRBJ1-1	TGTGCCAGCACCCCCGGCCGGGCGAACACTGAAGCTTTCTTT	CASTPGRANTEAFF
NA	TRBV27	NA	TRBJ2-7	TGTGCCAGCAGTCCTTTTATGTATAGCTCCTACGAGCAGTACTTC	CASSPFMYSSYEQYF
NA	TRBV19	NA	TRBJ1-1	TGTGCCAGTAGTATAGGACCCGCGGTTGGGTACACTGAAGCTTTCTTT	CASSIGPAVGYTEAFF
TRBD1	TRBV29-1	NA	TRBJ1-5	TGCAGCGTTCGGGACAGCCTTAATCAGCCCCAGCATTTT	CSVRDSLNQPQHF
NA	TRBV6-1	NA	TRBJ1-2	TGTGCCAGCCTCCTCGACCTGGTGGGTATTGGTGGCTACACCTTC	CASLLDLVGIGGYTF
TRBD1	TRBV6-6	NA	TRBJ1-2	TGTGCCAGCAGTTCAGGGGGCCTCTATGGCTACACCTTC	CASSSGGLYGYTF
TRBD1	TRBV19	NA	TRBJ1-2	TGTGCCAGTAGTACGACAGGGGGTATCTATGGCTACACCTTC	CASSTTGGIYGYTF